Detailed here is one T cell receptor beta chain. Its antigen is unidentified. The CDR3 sequence is 12 residues long. The V and J ends lost 11 bases and 6 bases, in that order; junction bases with no gene match: 9. CDR1 is SEHNR, CDR2 FQNEAQ, per germline (reference sequence). The primer mix had 60 Vbeta and 13 Jbeta primers. Sequencing was performed with immunoSEQ multiplex PCR; in TCRdb, only in-frame clones are kept and a portion is missing. Of roughly 150,000 clones detected, 76% appear once; the ten largest clones hold roughly 1.6%. This sample is part of a study of cytomegalovirus exposure and HLA in healthy donors. In the study overall: In an early release, HLA-typed donors contributed some 80 million unique TCR sequences. The study, taken as a whole, reports: A later analysis reportedly identified an Asian-associated ancestry cluster as carrying fewer N-insertions than the approximately 670-donor mean. Across HLA loci, a later analysis found differing TCR association rates, with DRB1 most and HLA-C fewest.

The TCR comes from a woman aged 40 to 50 in good health and CMV-seronegative. The rearrangement joins TRBV7-9 to TRBJ2-7; TRBD2 agrees at 8 bases. The sequencing input was PBMCs. CDR3 protein: CASGGAGGEQYF. CDR3 nucleotide sequence: TGTGCCTCGGGAGGGGCGGGAGGCGAGCAGTACTTC.